The 16 T cell receptor beta chains below come from one sample, sequenced in a study of shared clonotypes between healthy human individuals. Method: immunoSEQ multiplex PCR; TCRdb's copy keeps in-frame clones and lacks some. This sample yields 2,500,000 or so clones, of which just over 90% are seen a single time; 0.14% belongs to the top ten. Input material: naive CD4+ T cells sorted from blood. As to subset: CD45RA+ positively selected. These receptors all come from a man aged 18-30 years in good health.

The J gene is TRBJ2-5, the V gene TRBV2; 8 positions match TRBD2. V lost 1 base to trimming and J lost 5 bases; unmatched junction nucleotides: 6. Germline values: CDR1 SNHLY, CDR2 FYNNEI. The CDR3 has 15 residues. The CDR3 sequence is CASSEVGTSGETQYF. In DNA, the CDR3 is TGTGCCAGCAGTGAAGTGGGGACTAGTGGTGAGACCCAGTACTTC.

The chain employs TRBV10-3 and TRBJ1-1; D gene unclear. This CDR3 has 14 amino acids. Germline V gene sequence: CDR1 ENHRY, CDR2 SYGVKD. V was cut by 0 bases and J by 4 bases, with 9 bases left in between. CDR3 residues: CAISESAQATEAFF. The CDR3 DNA is TGTGCCATCAGTGAGTCGGCCCAAGCCACTGAAGCTTTCTTT.

The J gene is TRBJ2-5, the V gene TRBV28; D perhaps matches TRBD2 (7 bases). The CDR3 covers 13 residues. Germline CDR1 reads MDHEN; CDR2 reads SYDVKM. The V and J ends lost 8 bases and 5 bases respectively, with 15 bases between them. The CDR3 DNA reads as TGTGCCAGCGCTGTACAGGGAGGGGAGACCCAGTACTTC. Its translation: CASAVQGGETQYF.

J is TRBJ1-3 and V is TRBV18; 9 bases are a match to TRBD1. The germline CDR1 and CDR2 sequences are KGHSH and LQKENI. The CDR3 runs 20 residues. With 3 bases clipped from V and 0 bases from J, the junction kept 15 bases outside the gene matches. The CDR3 nucleotides read TGTGCCAGCTCACCCCAACAGGGGACAGGGCGCACCGGCTCTGGAAACACCATATATTTT. Protein product: CASSPQQGTGRTGSGNTIYF.

The chain has TRBV7-2 and TRBJ2-5; D not certain. The CDR3 spans 12 residues. Trimming took off 1 base at V and 14 bases at J, with 14 bases between the two ends. Germline V gene data show CDR1 as SGHTA and CDR2 as FQGNSA. CDR3 loop: CASSLVGPSLYF. DNA of the CDR3: TGTGCCAGCAGCTTAGTAGGACCTTCCCTCTACTTC.

The chain recombines TRBV2 with TRBJ1-3, with TRBD1 matching over 7 bases. This CDR3 region has 15 residues. The V gene's germline CDR1 is SNHLY and CDR2 FYNNEI. V shed 5 bases, J shed 2 bases, and the junction held 6 bases outside the gene matches. The CDR3 DNA sequence: TGTGCCAGCAGTACACTACAGGGGACTGGAAACACCATATATTTT. As protein: CASSTLQGTGNTIYF.

V and J are TRBV6-5 and TRBJ2-5; D not resolved. The germline gives CDR1 MNHEY, CDR2 SVGAGI. V was trimmed by 4 bases and J by 1 base, leaving 13 bases between them. This CDR3 is built from 15 residues. CDR3 region: CASSSLSKLQETQYF. CDR3 nucleotide sequence: TGTGCCAGCAGTTCCCTTAGCAAACTCCAAGAGACCCAGTACTTC.

The chain joins TRBV28 to TRBJ1-4; a weak D match, TRBD1 (6 bases). The germline gives CDR1 MDHEN, CDR2 SYDVKM. This CDR3 has 12 residues. The germline V and J ends were trimmed by 7 bases and 8 bases, with 11 bases remaining between them. The DNA for the CDR3 is TGTGCCAGCAAGGGGGTTGGCGAAAAACTGTTTTTT. This codes for CASKGVGEKLFF.

V is TRBV9 and J is TRBJ1-2; D gene ambiguous. This CDR3 is built from 11 residues. V dropped 5 bases and J dropped 5 bases, with 7 bases sitting between them. Germline CDR1 SGDLS, CDR2 YYNGEE. CDR3 nucleotides: TGTGCCAGCAGACGAGAGTATGGCTACACCTTC. Encoded protein: CASRREYGYTF.

With regard to this clone: The same CDR3 is also encoded by other DNA sequences in this sample. J is TRBJ2-7 and V is TRBV2; the D is unclear. Trimming took 4 bases from V and 0 from J, leaving 10 bases between them. CDR1 and CDR2 (germline): SNHLY, FYNNEI. The CDR3 totals 14 residues. The CDR3 nucleotides read TGTGCCAGCAGTGTTGGCAGGATCTCCTACGAGCAGTACTTC. Protein product: CASSVGRISYEQYF. The variable domain in full, completed from reference TRBV2 and TRBJ2-7, reads EPEVTQTPSHQVTQMGQEVILRCVPISNHLYFYWYRQILGQKVEFLVSFYNNEISEKSEIFDDQFSVERPDGSNFTLKIRSTKLEDSAMYFCASSVGRISYEQYFGPGTRLTVT.

This chain joins TRBV6-6 and TRBJ2-7, with D possibly matching TRBD2 (6 bases). The CDR3 spans 15 residues. Germline values: CDR1 MNHNY, CDR2 SVGAGI (reference sequence). Trimming took 7 bases from V and 0 from J, leaving 16 bases between them. This chain's CDR3 is CASTRAGRSSYEQYF. CDR3 nucleotide sequence: TGTGCCAGCACCAGAGCGGGTCGGAGCTCCTACGAGCAGTACTTC.

The chain joins TRBV2 to TRBJ1-6; TRBD1 matches 9 bases. Germline trimming cut 8 bases from V and 6 bases from J; bases unmatched to any gene: 2. CDR1 and CDR2 from the germline V gene are SNHLY and FYNNEI. The CDR3 covers 13 residues. The CDR3 here is CASYRGPNSPLHF. The DNA for the CDR3 is TGTGCCAGCTACAGGGGGCCTAATTCACCCCTCCACTTT. The complete variable domain, with remaining parts taken from reference TRBV2 and TRBJ1-6, reads EPEVTQTPSHQVTQMGQEVILRCVPISNHLYFYWYRQILGQKVEFLVSFYNNEISEKSEIFDDQFSVERPDGSNFTLKIRSTKLEDSAMYFCASYRGPNSPLHFGNGTRLTVT.

V is TRBV7-8 and J is TRBJ2-3; D possibly corresponds to TRBD2 (6 bases). Germline V gives CDR1 SGHVS, CDR2 FQNEAQ. The CDR3 has 16 residues. V lost 1 base and J 3 bases, leaving 14 bases between the germline ends. The CDR3 coding sequence is TGTGCCAGCAGCTTAGATTTGCGGGGCAAGACAGATACGCAGTATTTT. It translates to CASSLDLRGKTDTQYF.

The J gene is TRBJ2-1, the V gene TRBV7-2, with TRBD2 identical over 8 bases. The CDR3 spans 15 residues. Germline V gene data show CDR1 as SGHTA and CDR2 as FQGNSA. V dropped 9 bases and J dropped 5; count of bases not matched to a gene: 12. The CDR3 loop reads CASIGPGLGDNEQFF. The CDR3 DNA is TGTGCCAGTATAGGACCGGGACTAGGAGACAATGAGCAGTTCTTC.

V gene TRBV4-2 combines with J gene TRBJ2-6; 9 bases line up with TRBD2. CDR3 length: 20 amino acids. The V and J ends lost 0 bases and 0 bases, in that order; junction bases with no gene match: 9. In germline, CDR1 is LGHNA, CDR2 YNFKEQ. CDR3 coding DNA: TGTGCCAGCAGCCAAGAGTTTAGCGGGGGACCTTCCTCTGGGGCCAACGTCCTGACTTTC. It is translated as CASSQEFSGGPSSGANVLTF.

This clone was detected a few times. The J gene is TRBJ1-1, the V gene TRBV19; TRBD1 is a possible D gene (5 bases). The V gene's germline CDR1 is LNHDA and CDR2 SQIVND (reference sequence). The CDR3 totals 15 residues. V was clipped by 6 bases and J by 3 bases, with 17 bases between them. The CDR3 sequence: CASSNRPGRDTEAFF. The DNA of the CDR3 is TGTGCCAGTAGCAACCGTCCAGGGAGGGACACTGAAGCTTTCTTT.